Given below is one TCR beta chain in context. The specificity of this receptor is unknown. The record has no base qualities; no much larger clone is one base away. RNA was extracted with the RNeasy kit and about 0.5 to 1 ug was reverse transcribed using random hexamers. The immunoSEQ multiplex PCR assay, covering 54 Vbeta and 13 Jbeta segments, was used to amplify TCR beta CDR3 regions. PCR amplification bias was corrected by using a synthetic template baseline for primer optimization and computational correction. The authors processed their data as follows. Reads were assigned to V, D and J genes according to IMGT and analyzed in immunoSEQ Analyzer, with only productive sequences retained. Clonality was calculated as one minus the Shannon entropy normalized by log2 of the number of productive unique sequences. For each patient and control, public and private clones were evaluated within the 100 most prevalent clones. Clones were defined as Susac-specific when absent from the healthy and MS cohorts, from some 1,100 published viral clones and from other ImmuneACCESS disease sequences. The raw public reads went through TCRdb reprocessing: fastp at Q25, MiXCR clone calling, in-frame beta chains kept. All rows with the same CDR3 protein become a single entry with the most common DNA and genes. Here the V and J calls rest on TCRdb's processing, not on the authors' analysis. The sample yields about 240,000 distinct CDR3 sequences; almost 97% were counted once. 0.095% to 0.12% of the sample comes from the top ten.

This entry comes from a study of CD8 T cells in Susac syndrome (dated by TCRdb to between 2018 and 2021). As for the study more broadly: Among the Susac syndrome patients who were sequenced, clinically active disease was present in about 6 and clinical remission was observed in eight or nine. Repertoire sequencing was used to test whether CD8+ T cell activation and differentiation in Susac syndrome was antigen driven. At the time of blood withdrawal, Susac syndrome patients were either therapy-naive, taking corticosteroids (with some also receiving IVIg), or on IVIg alone.

V and J are truncated by 5 bases and 4 bases respectively, leaving an intervening sequence of 18 bases. Measured from the cysteine to the phenylalanine, the CDR3 is 16 residues long. The sequence is cut down to CDR3 DNA, 48 bases in frame from base 1. CDR1 and CDR2 were assigned from the germline V gene as MNHEY and SVGAGI. Results the study describes overall, beyond this receptor: In the CD4+ T cell repertoire of Susac syndrome patients, clonal expansion was not detected. The TCR sequencing and HLA analysis was acknowledged to have included a relatively small number of individuals.

Peripheral blood CD8+ and CD4+ T cells from healthy donors, Susac syndrome patients and multiple sclerosis patients were profiled by high-throughput TCR beta sequencing. Susac syndrome patients met recently defined diagnostic criteria for definite or probable disease. Bulk CD8+ and CD4+ T cells were purified by magnetic negative isolation, whereas CD8+ TEMRA cells were enriched by FACS. Blood was collected in EDTA tubes and processed within 24 hours, with PBMCs isolated through density gradient centrifugation. PBMCs destined for TCR sequencing were cryopreserved in liquid nitrogen and later thawed in a 37 °C water bath. The sorted or isolated CD4+, CD8+ and CD8+ TEMRA cells had a purity of 90% or higher.

The receptor was derived from a human donor with Susac syndrome. Material for sequencing was CD4+ T cells from PBMCs. This chain is built from TRBV6-5 and TRBJ1-5, and possibly TRBD1, on 6 matching bases. The CDR3 has the sequence CASSNLGGAQNQPQHF. The nucleotide sequence reads as follows: TGTGCCAGCAGTAACCTGGGGGGGGCCCAAAATCAGCCCCAGCATTTT.